The 15 T cell receptor beta chains below all came from one sample that was sequenced in a study of identical twins. MiXCR was run by TCRdb on the 5' RACE reads, yielding one entry per CDR3 protein. The sample contains around 1.7 million distinct CDR3 sequences, about 32% of which appear only once. Material: cord blood. These receptors originate from a newborn girl in good health.

This clonotype showed up just a few times. Here the CDR3 DNA reads TGTGCCAGCAGTCATGGTCCCGGGACTAGCGGGAGGCTGAGCACAGATACGCAGTATTTT. Encoded protein: CASSHGPGTSGRLSTDTQYF. The gene calls are TRBV5-4 and TRBJ2-3; 15 nucleotides agree with TRBD2. The junction had 13 bases not matched to a gene; V was cut back by 5 bases and J by 0 bases. This CDR3 contains 20 residues. In germline, CDR1 is SGHNT, CDR2 YYREEE (reference sequence).

This clonotype was counted between two and nine times. The chain joins TRBV12-3 or TRBV12-4 to TRBJ1-4, with TRBD1 as a possible D gene (5 bases). V lost 6 bases, J lost 8 bases, and 13 bases lay in between. This CDR3 comprises 13 residues. The CDR3 DNA sequence: TGTGCCAGCAGCCCTTGGGGGGTAGAAAAACTGTTTTTT. Amino acids: CASSPWGVEKLFF.

This clonotype came up a few times. This sequence joins TRBV27 and TRBJ1-6, with D unresolved. This CDR3 comprises 13 residues. Germline V CDR1 and CDR2: MNHEY, SMNVEV (reference sequence). Trimming removed 3 bases from V and 7 bases from J, with 7 bases in between. CDR3 bases: TGTGCCAGCAGTTTTGGGCCGAATTCACCCCTCCACTTT. It translates to CASSFGPNSPLHF.

This sequence joins TRBV12-5 and TRBJ2-5; D is ambiguous. Germline V gene data show CDR1 as LGHNT and CDR2 as FRNRAP. V gave up 3 bases and J gave up 11 bases, with 16 bases separating them. The CDR3 extends over 13 amino acids. This CDR3 reads CASGFDSSYVQYF. The CDR3 bases are TGTGCTAGTGGTTTTGACTCTTCCTACGTGCAGTACTTC. The variable domain in full, with the rest retrieved from reference TRBV12-5 and TRBJ2-5, is DARVTQTPRHKVTEMGQEVTMRCQPILGHNTVFWYRQTMMQGLELLAYFRNRAPLDDSGMPKDRFSAEMPDATLATLKIQPSEPRDSAVYFCASGFDSSYVQYFGPGTRLLVL.

The gene calls are TRBV7-6 and TRBJ2-7, with D unresolved. The CDR3 consists of 13 residues. Deletions cut 3 bases from V and 5 bases from J, with 11 bases between. Germline CDR1 is SGHVS and CDR2 is FNYEAQ. CDR3 coding DNA: TGTGCCAGCAGCTTTTCTTTCCTCGACGAGCAGTACTTC. It is translated as CASSFSFLDEQYF.

The chain has TRBV3-1 and TRBJ2-1, with 7 bases lining up with TRBD1. CDR1 and CDR2 (germline): LGHDT, YNNKEL (reference sequence). Trimming removed 4 bases from V and 2 bases from J; junction bases left unmatched: 5. The CDR3 has 15 amino acids. The DNA of the CDR3 is TGTGCCAGCAGCCGACAGGGTCCGACCTACAATGAGCAGTTCTTC. Its translation: CASSRQGPTYNEQFF.

The chain uses TRBV7-2 and TRBJ2-2, with a possible D match to TRBD2 (5 bases). Between the trimmed V and J ends, which lost 1 base and 7 bases, there was a span of 10 bases. Germline V gene sequence: CDR1 SGHTA, CDR2 FQGNSA. CDR3 length: 14 amino acids. DNA for the CDR3: TGTGCCAGCAGCTTAGAACCAGCGGTCGGGGAGCTGTTTTTT. It translates to CASSLEPAVGELFF.

The chain joins TRBV10-2 to TRBJ2-4; D might be TRBD1 (5 bases). The J call may be wrong; the DNA end is better matched by TRBJ2-1. This CDR3 is built from 13 residues. The germline V gene encodes CDR1 WSHSY and CDR2 SAAADI. CDR3 coding DNA: TGCGCCAGCAGACGACGCAGGGAAAACATTCAGTTCTTC. Its translation: CASRRRRENIQFF.

This clonotype was seen a handful of times. An end of the junction differs from the germline gene, which may be a read error. The chain uses TRBV7-7 and TRBJ1-1; unclear D gene. There are 15 residues in the CDR3. Germline CDR1 reads SSHAT; CDR2 reads FNYEAQ (reference sequence). CDR3 in DNA: TGTGCTAGCAGCCCGATCGGGCATGGTCGCACTGAAGCTTTCTTT. The encoded protein is CASSPIGHGRTEAFF.

This clonotype was counted at least ten times. The V gene is TRBV7-9, the J gene TRBJ2-7, with 7 bases matching TRBD1. The V segment lost 2 bases and the J segment 10 bases; nucleotides outside the gene matches: 11. Germline V CDR1 and CDR2: SEHNR, FQNEAQ (reference sequence). CDR3 size: 14 residues. The CDR3 is CASSLFSVRGNQYF. In DNA form, the CDR3 reads TGTGCCAGCAGCTTATTTTCGGTCAGGGGGAACCAGTACTTC.

The CDR3 here is CASTQKGGTGELFF. The CDR3 DNA reads as TGTGCCAGCACCCAAAAGGGGGGCACCGGGGAGCTGTTTTTT. The chain employs TRBV9 and TRBJ2-2; D is perhaps TRBD1 or TRBD2 (6 bases each). Germline V gene sequence: CDR1 SGDLS, CDR2 YYNGEE. The CDR3 loop spans 14 amino acids. With 6 bases removed from V and 4 bases from J, the gap between germline ends came to 13 bases. Combining the CDR3 with reference TRBV9 and TRBJ2-2 gives the whole variable domain DSGVTQTPKHLITATGQRVTLRCSPRSGDLSVYWYQQSLDQGLQFLIQYYNGEERAKGNILERFSAQQFPDLHSELNLSSLELGDSALYFCASTQKGGTGELFFGEGSRLTVL.

A few counts support this clonotype. This chain links TRBV24-1 with TRBJ2-3; 16 nucleotides align to TRBD2. With 3 bases clipped from V and 6 bases from J, the junction kept 5 bases outside the gene matches. Germline assignment: CDR1 KGHDR and CDR2 SFDVKD. The CDR3 contains 17 residues. CDR3 amino acids: CATSDPGLAGGLDTQYF. CDR3 DNA sequence: TGTGCCACCAGTGATCCGGGACTAGCGGGAGGGTTGGATACGCAGTATTTT.

The rearrangement joins TRBV7-2 to TRBJ1-5, with D uncertain. This CDR3 is 19 amino acids long. The germline gives CDR1 SGHTA, CDR2 FQGNSA. Trimming removed 1 base from V and 0 bases from J, with 19 bases in between. CDR3 residues: CASSLGSAWEQYSNQPQHF. Written as DNA, the CDR3 is TGTGCCAGCAGCTTAGGAAGCGCGTGGGAGCAGTATAGCAATCAGCCCCAGCATTTT.

The V gene is TRBV5-6, the J gene TRBJ1-1, with D hard to call. Trimming shortened V by 2 bases and J by 3 bases, and 8 bases separated the two germline ends. CDR3 size: 13 residues. The V gene's germline CDR1 is SGHDT and CDR2 YYEEEE. CDR3 amino acids: CASSFSPDTEAFF. The CDR3 bases are TGTGCCAGCAGCTTCTCTCCTGACACTGAAGCTTTCTTT.

This clonotype was counted between two and nine times. The chain couples TRBV10-3 to TRBJ2-3, with a weak D call TRBD1 (7 bases). Germline CDR1 reads ENHRY; CDR2 reads SYGVKD. CDR3 length: 15 residues. With 4 bases removed from V and 2 bases from J, the gap between germline ends came to 13 bases. The CDR3 sequence is CAISVRDSYTDTQYF. The DNA for the CDR3 is TGTGCCATCAGTGTGCGGGACAGTTACACAGATACGCAGTATTTT.